This TCR beta chain was retrieved from a study of regulatory T cells in long-lasting Graves disease. Study-wide findings and caveats: Since the sample size was small, accuracy may have been reduced.

Described time point: newly diagnosed GD, antithyroid drugs for less than 3 months. The authors made the TCR library using RNA they extracted from PBMCs. On this clonotype itself: Its target is unknown. The junction departs from germline at one end; a sequencing error may be responsible.

The CDR3 loop spans 15 amino acids. Germline CDR1 and CDR2: GTSNPN and SVGIG (reference sequence). Researchers made TCR beta libraries by using iRepertoire HTBI primers and running Arm-PCR on CDR3 regions. Each CDR3 protein is one row after TCRdb ran MiXCR on the multiplex PCR reads. Of a few hundred thousand distinct CDR3 sequences in the sample, 12% were seen once. These data were also filed under a second study, of T cells in Graves' hyperthyroidism and ophthalmopathy. That source reports: Participants, patients aged 18 to 65, had newly diagnosed hyperthyroidism with a duration under 2 months.

The sequencing used peripheral blood mononuclear cells (PBMCs), collected at new diagnosis, from a patient treated with antithyroid drugs. The rearrangement joins TRBV30 to TRBJ2-1; D may match TRBD1 or TRBD2 (5 bases each). The receptor was derived from a woman younger than 35 with Graves disease. The chain's CDR3 is CAWGVGTSSYNEQFF. DNA of the CDR3: TGTGCCTGGGGTGTGGGGACGAGCTCCTACAATGAGCAGTTCTTC.